This TCR beta chain was profiled in a study of beta chain features in type 1 diabetes. Sequenced material consisted of expressed TCRB transcripts (all of the isolated RNA was reverse transcribed). Assay: immunoSEQ multiplex PCR; the TCRdb copy retains only in-frame clones and omits some. The repertoire holds hundreds of thousands of clones, with about 14% as singletons. Trimming removed 6 bases at V and 2 bases at J, with 13 bases between. The CDR3 is made up of 14 amino acids. Germline CDR1 reads MNHEY; CDR2 reads SVGAGI. For this clone: Its antigen is still unknown.

Findings and limits, study-wide: People with Type 1 diabetes carried modestly yet significantly shorter TCRB CDR3s in all four CD4+ subsets.

The chain recombines TRBV6-5 with TRBJ2-5, with D maybe TRBD2 (5 bases). This receptor was identified in a young man with type 1 diabetes. The sample comprised naive CD4+ T cells from blood. The CDR3 DNA follows: TGTGCCAGCAGCCCAGGAGGACGGCAAGAGACCCAGTACTTC. Protein product: CASSPGGRQETQYF.